The TCR beta chain under discussion was sequenced for a study of T cells in Graves' hyperthyroidism and ophthalmopathy. Study results and caveats: From stable hyperthyroidism, ophthalmopathy was set apart by a 13 V-J model. A median roughly six months before onset, the model predicted ophthalmopathy.

Amplified TCR beta CDR3 regions derived from RNA transcripts. HTBI primers drove first-round RT-PCR of the TCR CDR3. TCRdb ran MiXCR on the multiplex PCR reads and lists one entry per CDR3 protein. The sample holds about 840,000 distinct CDR3 sequences, around 38% seen once. This CDR3 contains 18 residues. The germline CDR1 and CDR2 sequences are SGHRS and YFSETQ. A remark on this clonotype: As yet, its antigen is unknown. An end of the junction differs from the germline gene, which may be a read error.

The sequencing input was blood. This TCR came from a young man with Graves' hyperthyroidism. The chain uses TRBV5-1 and TRBJ1-4; D not resolved. The CDR3 DNA reads as TGCACCAGCAGCTTCACCCCTCCGACTGCGAGGACTAATGAAAAACTGTTTTTT. It translates to CTSSFTPPTARTNEKLFF.